Listed below are T cell receptor beta chains from one sample, sequenced in a study of blood T cell repertoires in COVID-19. Here immunoSEQ multiplex PCR was the method, and the copy in TCRdb shows in-frame clones only, minus some. In the table there are about 200,000 clones, 80% to 85% of which are singletons. Material: PBMCs or T cells enriched from blood (not recorded which). The receptors were sampled from a man aged 40-49 years who had recovered from COVID-19. CDR3s include the opening cysteine and the closing phenylalanine or tryptophan. A D gene is named only where the DNA matches it firmly. The size entry is marked missing in some rows and otherwise reads once, few, many or a size class.

J gene,V gene,D gene,clone size,CDR3 protein,CDR3 DNA
TRBJ1-1,TRBV27,-,-,CASKPMRTMNTEAFF,TGTGCCAGCAAACCGATGAGAACCATGAACACTGAAGCTTTCTTT
TRBJ2-3,TRBV13,TRBD2,-,CASSLETGGPGTDTQYF,TGTGCCAGCAGCTTAGAGACGGGGGGGCCAGGAACAGATACGCAGTATTTT
TRBJ2-5,TRBV3-1/TRBV3-2,-,-,CASTLAGGETQYF,TGTGCCAGCACCCTCGCCGGAGGAGAGACCCAGTACTTC
TRBJ2-2,TRBV11-2,-,-,CASSLARGTGELFF,TGTGCCAGCAGTCTTGCAAGGGGGACCGGGGAGCTGTTTTTT
TRBJ1-5,TRBV6-5,TRBD1,-,CASSNRQGSNQPQHF,TGTGCCAGCAGTAACAGACAGGGAAGCAATCAGCCCCAGCATTTT
TRBJ2-7,TRBV27,TRBD1,-,CASNQGEPSYEQYF,TGTGCCAGCAACCAGGGGGAACCATCCTACGAGCAGTACTTC
TRBJ2-3,TRBV19,-,-,CASSFGETDTQYF,TGTGCCAGTAGTTTCGGGGAGACAGATACGCAGTATTTT
TRBJ2-2,TRBV30,TRBD2,once,CAWMSGGDTGELFF,TGTGCCTGGATGAGCGGGGGAGACACCGGGGAGCTGTTTTTT
TRBJ1-6,TRBV6-2/TRBV6-3,TRBD1,-,CASSKTGGHNSPLHF,TGTGCCAGCAGTAAAACAGGGGGCCATAATTCACCCCTCCACTTT
TRBJ2-3,TRBV19,-,once,CASSRDSTDTQYF,TGTGCCAGTAGTAGGGACTCCACAGATACGCAGTATTTT
TRBJ1-1,TRBV3-1/TRBV3-2,-,-,CASSRTALNTEAFF,TGTGCCAGCAGCCGGACAGCACTGAACACTGAAGCTTTCTTT
TRBJ2-1,TRBV11-2,-,-,CASSLQGTLGNEQFF,TGTGCCAGCAGCTTACAGGGGACCTTAGGCAATGAGCAGTTCTTC
TRBJ2-2,TRBV19,TRBD1,-,CASSRDREWTNTGELFF,TGTGCCAGTAGTAGGGACAGGGAGTGGACGAACACCGGGGAGCTGTTTTTT
TRBJ2-5,TRBV7-2,TRBD2,-,CASSSAGGQETQYF,TGTGCCAGCAGCTCCGCGGGGGGGCAAGAGACCCAGTACTTC
TRBJ2-5,TRBV6-5,TRBD2,few,CASSYSLAVQTQYF,TGTGCCAGCAGTTACTCACTAGCGGTGCAGACCCAGTACTTC
TRBJ1-1,TRBV10-3,TRBD1,-,CAISATGEGTEAFF,TGTGCCATCAGTGCGACAGGGGAAGGCACTGAAGCTTTCTTT
TRBJ2-3,TRBV4-2,-,once,CASSHKGDTQYF,TGTGCCAGCAGCCACAAGGGGGATACGCAGTATTTT
TRBJ2-5,TRBV4-2,TRBD2,-,CASSQAGGNQETQYF,TGTGCCAGCAGCCAAGCGGGGGGGAACCAAGAGACCCAGTACTTC
TRBJ2-3,TRBV5-1,-,-,CASSLEGVADTQYF,TGCGCCAGCAGCTTGGAAGGGGTAGCAGATACGCAGTATTTT
TRBJ2-1,TRBV5-1,-,-,CASSGDTPSSYNEQFF,TGCGCCAGCAGCGGTGACACCCCGAGCTCCTACAATGAGCAGTTCTTC
TRBJ1-1,TRBV10-1,-,-,CASSDGVNTEAFF,TGCGCCAGCAGTGACGGGGTGAACACTGAAGCTTTCTTT
TRBJ1-3,TRBV5-1,-,-,CASSHGLERTNTIYF,TGCGCCAGCAGCCATGGACTGGAGAGGACAAACACCATATATTTT
TRBJ2-1,TRBV2,-,-,CASSLALRQFF,TGTGCCAGCAGCCTTGCCTTGCGGCAGTTCTTC
TRBJ2-5,TRBV9,TRBD1,-,CASSVATGEETQYF,TGTGCCAGCAGCGTAGCCACAGGGGAAGAGACCCAGTACTTC
TRBJ2-1,TRBV6-4,TRBD1,-,CASSDAGRGISYNEQFF,TGTGCCAGCAGTGACGCGGGCAGGGGGATATCCTACAATGAGCAGTTCTTC
TRBJ1-2,TRBV12-3/TRBV12-4,TRBD1,-,CASRTGPNYGYTF,TGTGCCAGCAGGACAGGGCCGAACTATGGCTACACCTTC
TRBJ1-2,TRBV28,-,-,CATPGVPYGYTF,TGTGCCACCCCAGGGGTCCCTTATGGCTACACCTTC
TRBJ2-7,TRBV30,TRBD1,-,CASLRTGSYEQYF,TGTGCCTCGCTAAGGACAGGTTCCTACGAGCAGTACTTC
TRBJ1-4,TRBV10-3,-,-,CAISPVATNEKLFF,TGTGCCATCTCTCCAGTCGCAACTAATGAAAAACTGTTTTTT
TRBJ2-2,TRBV7-8,-,-,CASSLWGGRPPNTGELFF,TGTGCCAGCAGCTTATGGGGCGGCCGACCACCGAACACCGGGGAGCTGTTTTTT
TRBJ2-5,TRBV6-1,TRBD1,-,CASSEVTGDQETQYF,TGTGCCAGCAGTGAAGTGACAGGGGATCAAGAGACCCAGTACTTC
TRBJ1-2,TRBV6-5,TRBD1,-,CASSQSGTGNYGYTF,TGTGCCAGCAGCCAGTCCGGGACAGGGAACTATGGCTACACCTTC
TRBJ2-7,TRBV29-1,TRBD1,-,CSVEGVIGTGSSYEQYF,TGCAGCGTTGAAGGGGTAATAGGGACAGGGAGCTCCTACGAGCAGTACTTC